This T cell receptor beta chain was recovered during a study of blood T cell repertoires in COVID-19. Across the study: The origin of the acute and convalescent COVID-19 samples was the United States, Italy and Spain. T cells, B-cell-depleted T cells, or PBMCs supplied cDNA or gDNA.

Participants' own reports of clinical history determined their cohort assignment. Looked up from germline, CDR1 is MNHEY and CDR2 is SMNVEV (reference sequence). CDR3 length equals 14 residues. The germline V and J ends were trimmed by 3 bases and 6 bases, with 12 bases remaining between them. Original handling: Counts of nucleated cells, estimated from reference gene primer amplification, were obtained. Sequencing used immunoSEQ multiplex PCR; TCRdb keeps in-frame clones, though not all of them. The DNA was the basis for D and trimming; V, J and clone size are from that table. This sample has around 250,000 clones, with roughly 88% found just once.

Specimen: PBMCs or T cells enriched from blood (not recorded which). The chain couples TRBV27 to TRBJ1-5; D is possibly TRBD1 (5 bases). The receptor comes from a woman aged 40 to 49 with acute COVID-19. The CDR3 DNA follows: TGTGCCAGCAGTTTTATAGGGGTGGGTCAGCCCCAGCATTTT. This translates into CASSFIGVGQPQHF.